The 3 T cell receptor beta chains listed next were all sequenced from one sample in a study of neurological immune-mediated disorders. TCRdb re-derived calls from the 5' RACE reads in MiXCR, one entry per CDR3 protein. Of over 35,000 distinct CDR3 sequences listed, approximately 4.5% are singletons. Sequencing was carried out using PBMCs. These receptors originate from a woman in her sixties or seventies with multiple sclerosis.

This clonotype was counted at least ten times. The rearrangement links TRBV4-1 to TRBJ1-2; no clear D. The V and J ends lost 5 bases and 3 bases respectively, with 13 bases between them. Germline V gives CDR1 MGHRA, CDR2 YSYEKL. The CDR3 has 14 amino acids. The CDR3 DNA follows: TGCGCCAGCAGCGCCATGGGGATGGACTATGGCTACACCTTC. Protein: CASSAMGMDYGYTF.

The DNA for the CDR3 is TGTGCCACCAGTTACGGCCGGCAAGAGACCCAGTACTTC. Its translation: CATSYGRQETQYF. This chain uses TRBV15 with TRBJ2-5, with D hard to call. This CDR3 is 13 amino acids long. Trimming cost V 6 bases and J 2 bases, with 10 bases left between them. Germline V gene lookup returns CDR1 LNHNV and CDR2 YYDKDF (reference sequence).

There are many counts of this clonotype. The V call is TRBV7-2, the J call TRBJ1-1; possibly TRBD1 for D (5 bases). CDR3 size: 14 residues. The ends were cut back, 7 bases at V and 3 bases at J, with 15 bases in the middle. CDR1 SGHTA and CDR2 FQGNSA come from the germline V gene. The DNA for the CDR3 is TGTGCCAGCACCTATAATCTAGGGGACACTGAAGCTTTCTTT. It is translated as CASTYNLGDTEAFF.